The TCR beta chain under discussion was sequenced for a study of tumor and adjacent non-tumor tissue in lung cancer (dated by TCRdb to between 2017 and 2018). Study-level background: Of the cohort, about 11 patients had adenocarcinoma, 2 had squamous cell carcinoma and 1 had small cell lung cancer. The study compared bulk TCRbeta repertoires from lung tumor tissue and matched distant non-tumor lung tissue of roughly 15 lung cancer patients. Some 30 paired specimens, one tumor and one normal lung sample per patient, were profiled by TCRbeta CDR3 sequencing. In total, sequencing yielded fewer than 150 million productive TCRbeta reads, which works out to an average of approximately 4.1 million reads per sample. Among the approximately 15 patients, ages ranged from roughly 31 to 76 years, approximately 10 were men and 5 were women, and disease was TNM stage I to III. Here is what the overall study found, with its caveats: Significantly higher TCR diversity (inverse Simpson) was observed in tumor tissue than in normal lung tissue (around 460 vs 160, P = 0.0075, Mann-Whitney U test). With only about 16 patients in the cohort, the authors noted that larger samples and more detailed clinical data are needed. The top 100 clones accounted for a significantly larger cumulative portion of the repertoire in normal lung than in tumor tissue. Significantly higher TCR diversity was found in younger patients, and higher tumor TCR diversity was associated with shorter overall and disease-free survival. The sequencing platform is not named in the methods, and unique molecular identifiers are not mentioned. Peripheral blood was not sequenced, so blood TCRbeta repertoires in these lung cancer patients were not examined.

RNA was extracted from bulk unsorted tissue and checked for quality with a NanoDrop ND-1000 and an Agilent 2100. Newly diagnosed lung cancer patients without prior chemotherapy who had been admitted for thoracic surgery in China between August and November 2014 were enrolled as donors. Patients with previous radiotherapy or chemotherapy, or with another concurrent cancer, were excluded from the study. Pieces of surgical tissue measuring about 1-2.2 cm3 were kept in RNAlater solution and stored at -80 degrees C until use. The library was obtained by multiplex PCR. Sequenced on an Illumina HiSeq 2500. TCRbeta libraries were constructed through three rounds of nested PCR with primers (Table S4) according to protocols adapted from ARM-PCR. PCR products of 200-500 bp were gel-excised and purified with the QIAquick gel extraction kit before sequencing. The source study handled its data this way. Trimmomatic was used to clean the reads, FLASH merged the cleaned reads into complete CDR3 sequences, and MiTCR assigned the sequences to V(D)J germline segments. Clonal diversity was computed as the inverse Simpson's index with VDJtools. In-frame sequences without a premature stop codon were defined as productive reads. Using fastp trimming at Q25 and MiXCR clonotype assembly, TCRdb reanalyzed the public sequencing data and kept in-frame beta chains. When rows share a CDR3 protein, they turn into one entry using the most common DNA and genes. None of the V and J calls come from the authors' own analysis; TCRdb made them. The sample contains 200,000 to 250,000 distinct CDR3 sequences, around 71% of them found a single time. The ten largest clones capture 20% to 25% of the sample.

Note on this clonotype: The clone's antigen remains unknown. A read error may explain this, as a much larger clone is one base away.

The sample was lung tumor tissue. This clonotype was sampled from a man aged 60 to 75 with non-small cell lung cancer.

The DNA sequence follows: TGTGCCAGGCAATACAGGGTTAGAACTGAAGCTTTCTTT. Translated, this is CARQYRVRTEAFF. The rearrangement joined TRBV6-6 to TRBJ1-1; the D gene is perhaps TRBD1, from 6 matching bases. V is pared back by 9 bases and J by 5 bases, with 16 bases lying between the germline termini. Including cysteine and phenylalanine, the CDR3 has 13 amino acids. Just CDR3 DNA is preserved here, 39 bases in frame from base 1. The germline V gene (reference sequence) yields MNHNY for CDR1 and SVGAGI for CDR2.